This TCR beta chain was captured in a study of shared clonotypes between healthy human individuals. V lost 0 bases to trimming and J lost 0 bases, with 10 bases between them. CDR1 is SGHRS, CDR2 YFSETQ, per germline. The CDR3 is made up of 16 amino acids. Only in-frame clones appear in the TCRdb table, and some are missing; sequencing was by immunoSEQ multiplex PCR. The sample lists 190,000 or so clones, around 63% occurring once. The chain is built from TRBV5-1 and TRBJ2-1; a possible D gene is TRBD2 (5 bases). Sequences were obtained from memory CD4+ T cells sorted from blood. Subset specified: CD45RA-negative fraction. The sequence was obtained from a man younger than 45 in good health. CDR3 region: CASSLVPAASYNEQFF. The CDR3 DNA sequence: TGCGCCAGCAGCTTGGTGCCAGCGGCCTCCTACAATGAGCAGTTCTTC.